This entry is about one T cell receptor (beta chain). What it binds is not known. The data derive from a study of cytomegalovirus exposure and HLA in healthy donors. Study in general: A subsequent analysis reported that the roughly 120 validation repertoires were produced on the same platform that had also been used for the 500 to 700 first-cohort repertoires.

Study-level points and caveats: The study found most TCR sequences rare, yet found some public TCRs in many donors. The authors enumerated over 150 TCR beta chains as linked to cytomegalovirus. Cytomegalovirus status was reportedly diagnosed by the classifier with high specificity and sensitivity.

The CDR3 is made up of 16 amino acids. V shed 3 bases, J shed 0 bases, and the junction held 8 bases outside the gene matches. The V gene's germline CDR1 is KGHSH and CDR2 LQKENI. The assay was immunoSEQ multiplex PCR, and TCRdb's table has in-frame clones only and misses some. Found here are some 180,000 clones, more than 75% of them singletons; the top ten hold about 7.7%. The sequenced material came from PBMCs. This chain joins TRBV18 and TRBJ2-7; 7 nucleotides align to TRBD1. The source is a man younger than 40 in good health and CMV-seropositive. The CDR3 reads CASSPPGTARSYEQYF. The CDR3 DNA reads TGTGCCAGCTCACCGCCCGGGACAGCTCGCTCCTACGAGCAGTACTTC.